These 4 T cell receptor beta chains were all obtained from the same sample, sequenced in a study of Graves' ophthalmopathy and Graves' hyperthyroidism. Amplification of TCR beta CDR3 regions used RNA transcripts. Investigators did first-round RT-PCR with HTBI primers, then second-round multiplex PCR. TCRdb reanalysed the multiplex PCR reads using MiXCR and keeps one entry per CDR3 protein. The sample has 600,000 to 700,000 distinct CDR3 sequences, about two fifths seen once. The specimen was peripheral blood. The receptors derive from an adult man with Graves' ophthalmopathy.

The V and J genes are TRBV10-3 and TRBJ1-4; 7 bases agree with TRBD1. The CDR3 has 11 amino acids. With V trimmed by 6 bases and J by 8 bases, 0 bases remained unmatched. Per germline, CDR1 ENHRY and CDR2 SYGVKD. CDR3 coding DNA: TGTGCCATCAGGGGACAGGAAAAACTGTTTTTT. Protein product: CAIRGQEKLFF.

There are many counts of this clonotype. This chain links TRBV5-8 with TRBJ1-1; D is possibly TRBD1 (6 bases). The CDR3 runs 15 residues. The V end was cut by 1 base, the J end by 1 base, with 11 bases between. The germline V gene has CDR1 SGHTS and CDR2 YDEGEE. CDR3 protein: CASSLRTEKNTEAFF. CDR3 DNA sequence: TGTGCCAGCAGCTTGAGGACAGAGAAGAACACTGAAGCTTTCTTT.

This sequence joins TRBV20-1 and TRBJ2-7; 7 bases agree with TRBD2. Germline assignment: CDR1 DFQATT and CDR2 SNEGSKA (reference sequence). CDR3 length: 11 amino acids. V lost 6 bases, J lost 7 bases, and 6 bases stayed unmatched. As DNA, the CDR3 is TGCAGTGCGGGGGGGTACAATGAGCAGTACTTC. Translated, it gives CSAGGYNEQYF.

This clonotype came up many times. This sequence joins TRBV7-4 and TRBJ2-7; D gene unclear. The germline gives CDR1 SGHVT, CDR2 SQSDAQ. CDR3 length: 17 residues. V was cut by 5 bases and J by 4 bases, with 24 bases left in between. Here the CDR3 DNA reads TGTGCCAGCAGCGTCTCCGGCAGCCGCCTGCCTCGGTACGAGCAGTACTTC. Its protein is CASSVSGSRLPRYEQYF. Filled out from reference TRBV7-4 and TRBJ2-7, the complete variable domain reads GAGVSQSPRYKVAKRGRDVALRCDSISGHVTLYWYRQTLGQGSEVLTYSQSDAQRDKSGRPSGRFSAERPERSVSTLKIQRTEQGDSAVYLCASSVSGSRLPRYEQYFGPGTRLTVT.